The T cell receptor (beta chain) under discussion was sequenced for a study of blood T cells in healthy people across ages. Points from the study as a whole: Researchers deemed the diversity estimates from one million T cells underestimates.

A second PCR of 7 to 11 cycles used a sample-barcoded 5' primer and a J-beta primer mix. Each cDNA molecule, via a template-switch adaptor with 12 random nucleotides, was tagged. From the 5' RACE reads, TCRdb called clonotypes with MiXCR, one entry per CDR3 protein. Here the sample spans about 670,000 distinct CDR3 sequences, approximately 52% being singletons. V lost 3 bases, J lost 11 bases, and 12 bases lay in between. This CDR3 has 12 amino acids. The germline V gene has CDR1 KGHDR and CDR2 SFDVKD. Comment on this clonotype: The antigen is unknown.

This TCR derives from a woman of 80 years or more in good health. The chain combines TRBV24-1 with TRBJ2-5; no firm D call. Sequencing used blood. CDR3 loop: CATSDAVGEQYF. In DNA form, the CDR3 reads TGTGCCACCAGTGATGCGGTCGGTGAGCAGTACTTC.